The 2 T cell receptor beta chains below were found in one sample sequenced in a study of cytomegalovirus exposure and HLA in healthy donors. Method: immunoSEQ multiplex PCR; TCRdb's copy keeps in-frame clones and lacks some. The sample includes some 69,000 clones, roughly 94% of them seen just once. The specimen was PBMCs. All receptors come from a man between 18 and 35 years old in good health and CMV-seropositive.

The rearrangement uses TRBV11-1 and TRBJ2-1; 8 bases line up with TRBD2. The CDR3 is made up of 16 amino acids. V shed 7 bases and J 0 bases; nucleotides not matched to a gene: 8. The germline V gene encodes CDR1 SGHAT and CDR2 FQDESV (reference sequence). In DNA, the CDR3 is TGTGCCAGCATCCTAACAGCGGGGGCCTCCTACAATGAGCAGTTCTTC. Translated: CASILTAGASYNEQFF.

The CDR3, as DNA: TGTGCCAGCAGTTTCCTTAATCAGCCCCAGCATTTT. Protein sequence: CASSFLNQPQHF. This sequence joins TRBV27 and TRBJ1-5; no firm D call. Trimming pared 3 bases from V and 4 bases from J, leaving 4 bases between. Germline CDR1 and CDR2: MNHEY and SMNVEV (reference sequence). The CDR3 runs to 12 residues.